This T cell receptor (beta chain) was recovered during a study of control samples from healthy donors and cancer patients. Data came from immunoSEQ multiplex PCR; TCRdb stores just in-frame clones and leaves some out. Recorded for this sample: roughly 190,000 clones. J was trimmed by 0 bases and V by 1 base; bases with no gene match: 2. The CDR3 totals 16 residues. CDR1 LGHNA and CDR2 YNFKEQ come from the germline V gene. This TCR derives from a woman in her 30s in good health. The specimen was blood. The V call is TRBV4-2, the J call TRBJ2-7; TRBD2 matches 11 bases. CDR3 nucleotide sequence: TGTGCCAGCAGCCAAGTCCTAGCGGGGGGCTCCTACGAGCAGTACTTC. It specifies CASSQVLAGGSYEQYF.